This T cell receptor (beta chain) was sequenced in a study of blood T cell repertoires in COVID-19. The wider study: COVID-19 samples, acute and convalescent, were from the United States, Italy and Spain. PBMCs, B-cell-depleted T cells, or T cells provided the cDNA or gDNA that made up the material.

In the study's own analysis: Nucleated cell number was recorded as an estimate derived from reference gene primer amplification. This table comes from immunoSEQ multiplex PCR, and its TCRdb copy is limited to in-frame clones, with some not included. D and trimming come from the DNA, and the V and J calls and clone size come from that table. The sample has some 160,000 clones; around four fifths are singletons. Trimming removed 4 bases from V and 2 bases from J, with 10 bases in between. Germline lookup yields CDR1 SGDLS and CDR2 YYNGEE. The length of the CDR3 is 14 residues. This sequence was found in a woman of 80 years or more with acute or convalescent COVID-19. The genes are TRBV9 and TRBJ2-1; D may be TRBD1 (5 bases). The sample consisted of peripheral blood. The CDR3 loop is CASSPRVPYNEQFF. DNA for the CDR3: TGTGCCAGCAGCCCCAGGGTCCCCTACAATGAGCAGTTCTTC.